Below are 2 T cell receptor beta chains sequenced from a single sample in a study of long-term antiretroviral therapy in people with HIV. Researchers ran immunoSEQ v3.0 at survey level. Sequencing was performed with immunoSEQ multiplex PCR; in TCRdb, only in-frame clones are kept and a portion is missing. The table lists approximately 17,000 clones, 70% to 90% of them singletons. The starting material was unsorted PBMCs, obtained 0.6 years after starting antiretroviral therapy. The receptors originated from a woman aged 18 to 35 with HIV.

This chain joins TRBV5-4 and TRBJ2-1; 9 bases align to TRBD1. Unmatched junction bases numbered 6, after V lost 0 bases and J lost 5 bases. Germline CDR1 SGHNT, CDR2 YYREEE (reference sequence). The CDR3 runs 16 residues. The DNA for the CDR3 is TGTGCCAGCAGCTTGGACAGGGGGCTAGAGGACAATGAGCAGTTCTTC. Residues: CASSLDRGLEDNEQFF.

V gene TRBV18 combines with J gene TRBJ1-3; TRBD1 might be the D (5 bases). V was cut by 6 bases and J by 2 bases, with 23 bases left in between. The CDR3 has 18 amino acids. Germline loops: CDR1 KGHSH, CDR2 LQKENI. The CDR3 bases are TGTGCCAGCTCTCTGAATCCGGGACGCTATGGACCTGGAAACACCATATATTTT. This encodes CASSLNPGRYGPGNTIYF. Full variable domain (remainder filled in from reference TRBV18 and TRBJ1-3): NAGVMQNPRHLVRRRGQEARLRCSPMKGHSHVYWYRQLPEEGLKFMVYLQKENIIDESGMPKERFSAEFPKEGPSILRIQQVVRGDSAAYFCASSLNPGRYGPGNTIYFGEGSWLTVV.